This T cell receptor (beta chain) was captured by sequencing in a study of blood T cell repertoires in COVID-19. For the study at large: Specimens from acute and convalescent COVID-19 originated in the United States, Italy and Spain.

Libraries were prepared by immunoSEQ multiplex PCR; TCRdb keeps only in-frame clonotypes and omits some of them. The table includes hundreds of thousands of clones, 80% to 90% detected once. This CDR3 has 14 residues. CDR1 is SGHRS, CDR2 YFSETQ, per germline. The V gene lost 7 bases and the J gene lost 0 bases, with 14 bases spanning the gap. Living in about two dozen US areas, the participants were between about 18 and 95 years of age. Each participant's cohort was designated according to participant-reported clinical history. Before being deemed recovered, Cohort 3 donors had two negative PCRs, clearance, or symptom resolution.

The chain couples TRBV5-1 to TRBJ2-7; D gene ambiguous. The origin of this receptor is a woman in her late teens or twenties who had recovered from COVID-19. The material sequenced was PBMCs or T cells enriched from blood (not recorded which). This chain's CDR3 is CASHTARTSYEQYF. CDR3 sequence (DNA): TGCGCCAGCCACACAGCACGTACCTCCTACGAGCAGTACTTC.